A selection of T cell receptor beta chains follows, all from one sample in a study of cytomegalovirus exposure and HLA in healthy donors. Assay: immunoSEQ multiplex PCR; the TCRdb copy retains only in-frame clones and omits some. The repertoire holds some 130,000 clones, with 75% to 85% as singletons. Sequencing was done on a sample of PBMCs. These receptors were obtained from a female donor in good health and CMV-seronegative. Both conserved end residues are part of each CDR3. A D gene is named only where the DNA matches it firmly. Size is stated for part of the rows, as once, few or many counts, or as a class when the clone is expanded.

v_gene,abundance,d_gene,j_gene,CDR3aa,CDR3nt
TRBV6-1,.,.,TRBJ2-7,CASSASAGSYEQYF,TGTGCCAGCAGTGCTAGCGCCGGTTCCTACGAGCAGTACTTC
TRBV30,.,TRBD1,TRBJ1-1,CASRPGTGGNTEAFF,TGTGCCTCACGTCCCGGGACAGGGGGGAACACTGAAGCTTTCTTT
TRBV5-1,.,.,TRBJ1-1,CASSLGSMNTEAFF,TGCGCCAGCAGCTTGGGCAGTATGAACACTGAAGCTTTCTTT
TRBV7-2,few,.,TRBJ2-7,CASSSVSYEQYF,TGTGCCAGCAGCTCCGTGTCCTACGAGCAGTACTTC
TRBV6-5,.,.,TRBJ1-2,CASSYRDSGGPYGYTF,TGTGCCAGCAGTTACAGAGATTCGGGGGGGCCCTATGGCTACACCTTC
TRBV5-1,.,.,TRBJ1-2,CASRLGTDYNYGYTF,TGCGCCAGCAGGCTAGGTACGGATTATAACTATGGCTACACCTTC
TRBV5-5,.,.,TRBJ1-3,CASSLTGTGNTIYF,TGTGCCAGCAGCTTGACAGGGACTGGAAACACCATATATTTT
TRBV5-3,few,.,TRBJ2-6,CARSCPGSGANVLTF,TGTGCCAGAAGCTGTCCAGGATCTGGGGCCAACGTCCTGACTTTC
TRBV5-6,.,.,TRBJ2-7,CASSLRGYEQYF,TGTGCCAGCAGCTTAAGGGGCTACGAGCAGTACTTC
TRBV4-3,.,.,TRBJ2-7,CASSQEAVDEQYF,TGCGCCAGCAGCCAAGAAGCCGTCGACGAGCAGTACTTC
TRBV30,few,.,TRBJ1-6,CAWSERDYSPLHF,TGTGCCTGGAGTGAGAGGGACTATTCACCCCTCCACTTT
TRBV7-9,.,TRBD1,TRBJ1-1,CASRDDRGLTEAFF,TGTGCCAGCAGGGACGACAGGGGGCTTACTGAAGCTTTCTTT
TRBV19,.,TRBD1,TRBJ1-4,CASINQGGDEKLFF,TGTGCCAGTATTAACCAGGGGGGTGATGAAAAACTGTTTTTT
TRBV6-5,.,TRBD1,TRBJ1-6,CASSRQGPYNSPLHF,TGTGCCAGCAGTCGACAGGGCCCCTATAATTCACCCCTCCACTTT
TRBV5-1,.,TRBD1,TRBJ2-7,CASSRTGGANSYEQYF,TGCGCCAGCAGCAGGACAGGGGGCGCAAATTCGTACGAGCAGTACTTC
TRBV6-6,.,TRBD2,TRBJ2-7,CASSPLAGGMTYEQYF,TGTGCCAGCAGCCCCCTTGCGGGAGGGATGACCTACGAGCAGTACTTC
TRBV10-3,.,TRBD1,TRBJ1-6,CAIRAGTGDNNSPLHF,TGTGCCATCAGAGCCGGGACAGGGGACAATAATTCACCCCTCCACTTT
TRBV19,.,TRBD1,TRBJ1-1,CASSITTGTANTEAFF,TGTGCCAGTAGTATAACGACCGGGACAGCAAACACTGAAGCTTTCTTT
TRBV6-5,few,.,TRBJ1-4,CASSRIQGGVEKLFF,TGTGCCAGCAGCCGGATTCAGGGAGGGGTTGAAAAACTGTTTTTT
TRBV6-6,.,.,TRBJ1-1,CASSYSGRVNTEAFF,TGTGCCAGCAGTTACTCGGGCAGGGTGAACACTGAAGCTTTCTTT
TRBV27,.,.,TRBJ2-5,CASSLTGWGQVQETQYF,TGTGCCAGCAGTTTAACCGGCTGGGGGCAGGTCCAAGAGACCCAGTACTTC
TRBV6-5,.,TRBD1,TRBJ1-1,CASSYSTGAFSEAFF,TGTGCCAGCAGTTACTCGACAGGGGCTTTCAGTGAAGCTTTCTTT
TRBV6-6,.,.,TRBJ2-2,CASSDRRGRAGELFF,TGTGCCAGCAGTGACAGGAGAGGGAGGGCCGGGGAGCTGTTTTTT
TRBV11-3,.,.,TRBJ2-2,CASSPQGWAGELFF,TGTGCCAGCAGCCCCCAGGGGTGGGCCGGGGAGCTGTTTTTT
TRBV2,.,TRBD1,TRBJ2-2,CASNRGTGELFF,TGTGCCAGCAACAGGGGAACCGGGGAGCTGTTTTTT
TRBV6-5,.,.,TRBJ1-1,CASSYGQNTEAFF,TGTGCCAGCAGCTACGGACAGAACACTGAAGCTTTCTTT
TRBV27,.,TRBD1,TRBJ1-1,CASSPRQGGSWTEAFF,TGTGCCAGCAGTCCTAGACAGGGCGGTTCTTGGACTGAAGCTTTCTTT
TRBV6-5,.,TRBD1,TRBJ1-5,CASSRDRGGQPQHF,TGTGCCAGCAGTCGAGACAGGGGAGGTCAGCCCCAGCATTTT
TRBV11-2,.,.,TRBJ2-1,CASSPQGAWNEQFF,TGTGCCAGCAGCCCACAGGGTGCGTGGAATGAGCAGTTCTTC
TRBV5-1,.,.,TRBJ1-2,CASSSVGGGKGYTF,TGCGCCAGCAGCTCCGTGGGAGGGGGTAAAGGCTACACCTTC
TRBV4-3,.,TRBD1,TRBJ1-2,CASSHLPGTGAYYGYTF,TGCGCCAGCAGCCATCTACCAGGCACAGGGGCGTACTATGGCTACACCTTC
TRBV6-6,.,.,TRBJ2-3,CASSWGGISTDTQYF,TGTGCCAGCAGTTGGGGCGGGATTAGCACAGATACGCAGTATTTT
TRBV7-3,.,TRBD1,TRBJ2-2,CASTTGGANTGELFF,TGTGCCAGCACCACAGGGGGCGCGAACACCGGGGAGCTGTTTTTT
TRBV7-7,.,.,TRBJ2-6,CASSHRRTDPSGANVLTF,TGTGCTAGCAGCCATCGTCGGACAGACCCTTCTGGGGCCAACGTCCTGACTTTC
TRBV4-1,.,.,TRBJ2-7,CASSQGSGYEQYF,TGCGCCAGCAGCCAAGGGTCAGGTTACGAGCAGTACTTC
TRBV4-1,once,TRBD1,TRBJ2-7,CASSPNRDSRSEQYF,TGCGCCAGCAGCCCCAACCGGGACAGTCGGTCCGAGCAGTACTTC
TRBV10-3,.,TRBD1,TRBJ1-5,CATLDTGGGQPQHF,TGTGCCACCTTAGACACAGGGGGAGGACAGCCCCAGCATTTT
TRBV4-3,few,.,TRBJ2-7,CASSPRVSYEQYF,TGCGCCAGCAGCCCCAGGGTATCCTACGAGCAGTACTTC
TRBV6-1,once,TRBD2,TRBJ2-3,CASSEGLAGGTDTQYF,TGTGCCAGCAGTGAAGGACTAGCGGGAGGCACAGATACGCAGTATTTT
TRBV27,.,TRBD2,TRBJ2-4,CASSQTSGLAKNIQYF,TGTGCCAGCAGTCAGACTAGCGGCCTAGCCAAAAACATTCAGTACTTC
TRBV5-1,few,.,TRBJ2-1,CASSLAVDEQFF,TGCGCCAGCAGCTTGGCCGTCGATGAGCAGTTCTTC
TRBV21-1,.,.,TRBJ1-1,CASWGRAAYQYRTEAFF,TGTGCCAGCTGGGGCAGGGCGGCTTATCAGTATCGTACTGAAGCTTTCTTT
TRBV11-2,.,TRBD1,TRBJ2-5,CASSKGQGATQYF,TGTGCCAGCAGCAAAGGACAGGGTGCGACCCAGTACTTC
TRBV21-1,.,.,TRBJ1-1,CASSRVDSLNTEAFF,TGTGCCAGCAGCCGGGTAGACAGTTTGAACACTGAAGCTTTCTTT
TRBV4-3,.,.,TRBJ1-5,CASSRDYDQPQHF,TGCGCCAGCAGCAGAGATTATGATCAGCCCCAGCATTTT
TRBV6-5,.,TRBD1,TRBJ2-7,CASKRQGAYEQYF,TGTGCCAGCAAGCGGCAGGGGGCCTACGAGCAGTACTTC
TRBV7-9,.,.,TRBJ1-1,CASSLSAGTEAFF,TGTGCCAGCAGCTTATCGGCGGGAACTGAAGCTTTCTTT
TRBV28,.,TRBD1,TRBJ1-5,CASIRTGPNSNQPQHF,TGTGCCAGCATTAGGACAGGGCCTAATAGCAATCAGCCCCAGCATTTT
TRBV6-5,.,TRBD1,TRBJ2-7,CASRVGTGRSYEQYF,TGTGCCAGCAGGGTCGGGACAGGGAGGTCCTACGAGCAGTACTTC
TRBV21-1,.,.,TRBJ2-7,CASSKHRENHDEQYF,TGTGCCAGCAGCAAACACAGGGAGAACCACGACGAGCAGTACTTC
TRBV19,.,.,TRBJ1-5,CASTVQGNQPQHF,TGTGCCAGTACCGTACAGGGCAATCAGCCCCAGCATTTT
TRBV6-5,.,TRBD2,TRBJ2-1,CASSYLGLAGYNEQFF,TGTGCCAGCAGTTACCTGGGACTAGCGGGCTACAATGAGCAGTTCTTC